A single sample is the source of the 27 T cell receptor beta chains below, sequenced in a study of blood T cell repertoires in COVID-19 (dated by TCRdb to 2019 to 2021). The library was generated by the immunoSEQ multiplex PCR assay. TCRdb re-hosts the immuneACCESS table, in-frame sequences only. Its copies lack some clones; in the studies checked, an unresolved V gene accounts for under half of them, and the cause for the rest is not known. The sample has some 100,000 clones on record, more than 85% of them singletons. Of the sample, about 20% is held by the ten largest clones. Specimen: peripheral blood. The receptors come from a human donor with acute or convalescent COVID-19. The donor label of this sample is uncertain.

CDR3 residues: CASSRESGGGYNEQFF. The CDR3 bases are TGTGCCAGCAGCCGGGAATCCGGGGGAGGGTACAATGAGCAGTTCTTC. V is TRBV4-2 and J is TRBJ2-1, with TRBD2 matching 7 bases. Losses at the gene ends were 4 bases for V and 4 bases for J; bases not matched to a gene: 10. CDR1 is LGHNA and CDR2 is YNFKEQ in the germline V gene. CDR3 length equals 16 residues.

The gene calls are TRBV7-9 and TRBJ1-6; D gene unclear. The CDR3 has 13 amino acids. Germline V lookup: CDR1 SEHNR, CDR2 FQNEAQ (reference sequence). The V end was cut by 1 base, the J end by 7 bases, with 5 bases between. This CDR3 reads CASSLDQNSPLHF. The CDR3, as DNA: TGTGCCAGCAGCTTAGACCAGAATTCACCCCTCCACTTT. The full variable domain, its missing parts supplied by reference TRBV7-9 and TRBJ1-6, is DTGVSQNPRHKITKRGQNVTFRCDPISEHNRLYWYRQTLGQGPEFLTYFQNEAQLEKSRLLSDRFSAERPKGSFSTLEIQRTEQGDSAMYLCASSLDQNSPLHFGNGTRLTVT.

The chain employs TRBV6-5 and TRBJ1-2, with D possibly matching TRBD1 (6 bases). This CDR3 spans 15 amino acids. CDR1 MNHEY and CDR2 SVGAGI come from the germline V gene. Trimming left V 0 bases short and J 4 bases short, with 12 bases between. The CDR3 sequence is CASSYSIGGSYGYTF. In DNA form, the CDR3 reads TGTGCCAGCAGTTACTCGATAGGGGGAAGCTATGGCTACACCTTC.

The gene calls are TRBV19 and TRBJ1-5, with a tentative D call TRBD1 (6 bases). The V and J ends lost 7 bases and 5 bases respectively, with 12 bases between them. The V gene's germline CDR1 is LNHDA and CDR2 SQIVND (reference sequence). This CDR3 spans 13 amino acids. The CDR3 DNA follows: TGTGCCAGTAAGGGGACATCCCATCAGCCCCAGCATTTT. It codes for CASKGTSHQPQHF. The whole variable domain, remainder taken from reference TRBV19 and TRBJ1-5, is DGGITQSPKYLFRKEGQNVTLSCEQNLNHDAMYWYRQDPGQGLRLIYYSQIVNDFQKGDIAEGYSVSREKKESFPLTVTSAQKNPTAFYLCASKGTSHQPQHFGDGTRLSIL.

The genes are TRBV23-1 and TRBJ1-6; 10 bases are a match to TRBD1. TRBV23-1 is reported as an ORF; its role is uncertain. V dropped 1 base and J dropped 6; count of bases not matched to a gene: 6. This CDR3 region has 17 residues. CDR3 residues: CASSQWDRGFFNSPLHF. CDR3 nucleotide sequence: TGCGCCAGCAGTCAATGGGACAGGGGCTTTTTTAATTCACCCCTCCACTTT.

The V call is TRBV2, the J call TRBJ1-6; D is uncertain. CDR1 SNHLY and CDR2 FYNNEI come from the germline V gene. The germline V and J ends were trimmed by 0 bases and 7 bases, with 13 bases remaining between them. This CDR3 has 16 amino acids. The DNA for the CDR3 is TGTGCCAGCAGTGAAGCCGACGACATAAGGAATTCACCCCTCCACTTT. Its protein is CASSEADDIRNSPLHF.

V gene TRBV24-1 combines with J gene TRBJ2-3; 9 bases are shared with TRBD1. This CDR3 has 15 amino acids. Trimming took 4 bases from V and 3 from J; bases not matched to a gene: 4. In germline, CDR1 is KGHDR, CDR2 SFDVKD. DNA of the CDR3: TGTGCCACCAGTGACCCCGGGACAGGGACAGATACGCAGTATTTT. It yields the protein CATSDPGTGTDTQYF.

The chain employs TRBV4-2 and TRBJ2-5; 11 bases agree with TRBD1. Germline CDR1 and CDR2: LGHNA and YNFKEQ. The CDR3 is 15 residues long. Germline trimming cut 3 bases from V and 4 bases from J; bases unmatched to any gene: 4. CDR3 bases: TGTGCCAGCAGCCAGGACAGGGGGCCAGCAGAGACCCAGTACTTC. As protein: CASSQDRGPAETQYF.

This CDR3 is CASSESERNNSPLHF. CDR3 sequence (DNA): TGTGCCAGCAGTGAATCTGAGCGCAATAATTCACCCCTCCACTTT. This chain uses TRBV2 with TRBJ1-6, with no clear D. The germline V gene has CDR1 SNHLY and CDR2 FYNNEI. The CDR3 runs 15 residues. V was cut by 2 bases and J by 5 bases, with 10 bases left in between.

The chain is built from TRBV19 and TRBJ2-3, with TRBD1 matching over 9 bases. The germline V gene has CDR1 LNHDA and CDR2 SQIVND (reference sequence). V gave up 6 bases and J gave up 1 base; unmatched junction bases: 5. This CDR3 is 15 amino acids long. The CDR3: CASSRQGEGTDTQYF. As DNA, the CDR3 is TGTGCCAGTAGCAGACAGGGGGAGGGCACAGATACGCAGTATTTT.

A single count supports this clone. The chain is built from TRBV4-3 and TRBJ2-3; D not certain. The CDR3 has 13 amino acids. V dropped 0 bases and J dropped 7 bases, with 8 bases sitting between them. Looked up from germline, CDR1 is LGHNA and CDR2 is YSLEER. The CDR3 region has the DNA TGCGCCAGCAGCCAAGAACTCTCAAATACGCAGTATTTT. Protein: CASSQELSNTQYF.

The rearrangement links TRBV7-2 to TRBJ1-2; D is uncertain. Between the trimmed V and J ends, which lost 4 bases and 8 bases, there was a span of 11 bases. Germline V CDR1 and CDR2: SGHTA, FQGNSA. The CDR3 has 12 residues. The CDR3 DNA sequence: TGTGCCAGCAGCTCCCGGTGGAGCGGCTACACCTTC. Translation: CASSSRWSGYTF.

The chain carries TRBV28 and TRBJ1-1; 8 bases match TRBD1. Germline lookup yields CDR1 MDHEN and CDR2 SYDVKM. V shed 7 bases and J 7 bases; nucleotides not matched to a gene: 5. This CDR3 is 12 amino acids long. CDR3 amino acids: CASTSTGGEAFF. The CDR3 DNA is TGTGCCAGCACCTCAACAGGGGGTGAAGCTTTCTTT.

The DNA for the CDR3 is TGTGCCAGCAGTTACGCCCATCCACTAGCGGGGGGAGGAGATACGCAGTATTTT. Translating it yields CASSYAHPLAGGGDTQYF. V is TRBV6-2 or TRBV6-3 and J is TRBJ2-3; 12 nucleotides match TRBD2. Germline CDR1 reads MNHEY; CDR2 reads SVGEGT. The CDR3 loop spans 18 amino acids. J lost 5 bases, V lost 2 bases, and 11 bases had no gene match.

This clone turned up a few times. V usage is TRBV5-1 and J usage is TRBJ1-2, with D unresolved. This CDR3 is built from 13 residues. Trimming pared 0 bases from V and 4 bases from J, leaving 7 bases between. Germline values: CDR1 SGHRS, CDR2 YFSETQ. CDR3 nucleotide sequence: TGCGCCAGCAGCTTGGGTGACACCTATGGCTACACCTTC. It codes for CASSLGDTYGYTF. Together with reference TRBV5-1 and TRBJ1-2, the CDR3 gives the full variable domain: KAGVTQTPRYLIKTRGQQVTLSCSPISGHRSVSWYQQTPGQGLQFLFEYFSETQRNKGNFPGRFSGRQFSNSRSEMNVSTLELGDSALYLCASSLGDTYGYTFGSGTRLTVV.

The chain has TRBV2 and TRBJ2-5, with D unclear. Trimming took off 7 bases at V and 1 base at J, with 13 bases between the two ends. The germline gives CDR1 SNHLY, CDR2 FYNNEI. The CDR3 covers 14 residues. The CDR3 nucleotides read TGTGCCAGCAAAATGAACGCGATCCAAGAGACCCAGTACTTC. Protein product: CASKMNAIQETQYF.

CDR3 sequence reads: CASRPQGQSNQPQHF. The CDR3 bases are TGTGCCAGCAGGCCTCAGGGGCAGAGCAATCAGCCCCAGCATTTT. This rearrangement joins TRBV6-5 to TRBJ1-5; perhaps TRBD1 as D (6 bases). CDR1 is MNHEY and CDR2 is SVGAGI in the germline V gene. The CDR3 is 15 residues long. Trimming removed 6 bases at V and 1 base at J, with 13 bases between.

The CDR3 is CASSEALRGLAGHNEQFF. The CDR3 region has the DNA TGTGCCAGCAGTGAAGCGCTTCGGGGGCTAGCGGGACACAATGAGCAGTTCTTC. The chain carries TRBV6-1 and TRBJ2-1; 9 bases are shared with TRBD2. CDR1 is MNHNS and CDR2 is SASEGT in the germline V gene. V was clipped by 0 bases and J by 5 bases; unmatched bases: 11. This CDR3 is built from 18 residues.

This chain joins TRBV18 and TRBJ2-1, with TRBD2 identical over 8 bases. Germline loops: CDR1 KGHSH, CDR2 LQKENI. The CDR3 covers 16 residues. The junction had 9 bases not matched to a gene; V was cut back by 0 bases and J by 8 bases. This chain's CDR3 is CASSPPAAGVFDEQFF. The CDR3 region has the DNA TGTGCCAGCTCACCACCAGCAGCGGGAGTTTTCGATGAGCAGTTCTTC.

This clone occurred a few times. V and J are TRBV7-3 and TRBJ2-7; 7 nucleotides agree with TRBD1. The CDR3 covers 14 residues. Unmatched junction bases numbered 7, after V lost 4 bases and J lost 4 bases. CDR1 is SGHTA, CDR2 FQGTGA, per germline. The CDR3 region has the DNA TGTGCCAGCAGCTCAAGGGGGCTTTCATACGAGCAGTACTTC. It translates to CASSSRGLSYEQYF.

V is TRBV6-2 or TRBV6-3 and J is TRBJ2-3; perhaps TRBD1 as D (6 bases). CDR1 is MNHEY, CDR2 SVGEGT, per germline. Trimming left V 5 bases short and J 2 bases short, with 11 bases between. The CDR3 has 14 amino acids. The CDR3 protein is CASSRRDNTDTQYF. For the CDR3, the DNA is TGTGCCAGCAGTCGCCGGGACAACACAGATACGCAGTATTTT.

The gene calls are TRBV7-9 and TRBJ1-1; D gene unclear. This CDR3 is 14 amino acids long. Between the trimmed V and J ends, which lost 5 bases and 4 bases, there was a span of 14 bases. Germline CDR1 reads SEHNR; CDR2 reads FQNEAQ (reference sequence). CDR3 coding DNA: TGTGCCAGCAGCCCTCTGACATTTTCCACTGAAGCTTTCTTT. Translation: CASSPLTFSTEAFF.

This chain links TRBV2 with TRBJ1-5, with 7 bases fitting TRBD1. J gave up 2 bases and V 5 bases, and 6 bases lay outside the gene matches. CDR1 is SNHLY and CDR2 is FYNNEI in the germline V gene. The CDR3 spans 15 residues. The CDR3 sequence: CASSFLTGGNQPQHF. As DNA, the CDR3 is TGTGCCAGCAGTTTTCTTACAGGGGGCAATCAGCCCCAGCATTTT.

The chain is built from TRBV12-3 or TRBV12-4 and TRBJ1-2; D gene uncertain. The CDR3 loop spans 13 amino acids. Trimming removed 2 bases at V and 2 bases at J, with 6 bases between. The CDR3 protein is CASSLTVNYGYTF. The CDR3 DNA is TGTGCCAGCAGTTTAACGGTGAACTATGGCTACACCTTC.

The CDR3: CASSSRPGTGISGANVLTF. The CDR3 bases are TGTGCCAGCAGCTCCAGACCCGGGACAGGGATCTCTGGGGCCAACGTCCTGACTTTC. The rearrangement uses TRBV7-2 and TRBJ2-6; 9 positions match TRBD1. Unmatched junction bases numbered 10, after V lost 4 bases and J lost 0 bases. This CDR3 spans 19 amino acids. CDR1 is SGHTA and CDR2 is FQGNSA in the germline V gene.

This clone was observed once. This rearrangement joins TRBV2 to TRBJ1-4, with 10 bases matching TRBD1. Germline-derived CDR1 and CDR2 are SNHLY and FYNNEI. The CDR3 is 12 residues long. Germline trimming cut 6 bases from V and 14 bases from J; bases unmatched to any gene: 6. CDR3 bases: TGTGCCAGCAGCTATACGACAGGGGGCCTGTTTTTT. Translation gives CASSYTTGGLFF.

This clone was recorded a few times. The chain combines TRBV3-1 (or the pseudogene TRBV3-2) with TRBJ2-7; 11 bases line up with TRBD2. CDR3 size: 15 residues. Per the germline V gene, CDR1 is LGHDT and CDR2 is YNNKEL (reference sequence). Trimming cost V 4 bases and J 0 bases; bases outside gene matches: 2. The CDR3 sequence is CASSPGTSGSYEQYF. DNA for the CDR3: TGTGCCAGCAGCCCGGGGACTAGCGGCTCCTACGAGCAGTACTTC.